This TCR beta chain was sequenced during a study of T cell responses to AZD1222 COVID-19 vaccine. About this clone: No antigen is known for it.

With 3 bases clipped from V and 0 bases from J, the junction kept 7 bases outside the gene matches. Germline-derived CDR1 and CDR2 are GTSNPN and SVGIG (reference sequence). The CDR3 totals 15 residues. Sequencing was performed with immunoSEQ multiplex PCR; in TCRdb, only in-frame clones are kept and a portion is missing. Among 180,000 or so clones, more than 75% were seen once, and the ten largest hold 25% to 30%. Regarding the study as a whole: Only a handful of AZD1222 recipients, several in all, had baseline seropositivity. The sample set comprised mostly white British donors with more females, and clonal diversity was possibly underestimated. Among spike-specific TCRs, nearly half reportedly target unmutated variant regions. Scientists sampled the repertoires only once the peak T cell response had passed.

The V gene is TRBV30, the J gene TRBJ2-7; 8 bases are a match to TRBD1. This specimen consisted of peripheral blood, obtained 28 days after the second AZD1222 dose. This TCR was recovered from an adult who received the AZD1222 COVID-19 vaccine. For the CDR3, the DNA is TGTGCCTGGAGGGCCCCCGGGACAGGCTCCTACGAGCAGTACTTC. This translates into CAWRAPGTGSYEQYF.